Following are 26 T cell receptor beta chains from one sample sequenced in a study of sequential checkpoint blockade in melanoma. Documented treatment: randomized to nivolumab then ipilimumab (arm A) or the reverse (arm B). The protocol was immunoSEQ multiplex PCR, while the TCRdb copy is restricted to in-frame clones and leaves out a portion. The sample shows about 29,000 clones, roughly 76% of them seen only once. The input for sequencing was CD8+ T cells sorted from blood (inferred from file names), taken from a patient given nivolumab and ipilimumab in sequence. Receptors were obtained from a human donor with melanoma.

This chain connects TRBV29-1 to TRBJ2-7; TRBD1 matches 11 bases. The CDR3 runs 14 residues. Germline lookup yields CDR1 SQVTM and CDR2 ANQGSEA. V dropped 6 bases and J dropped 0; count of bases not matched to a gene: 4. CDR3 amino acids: CSVVDRGRSYEQYF. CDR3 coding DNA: TGCAGCGTCGTGGACAGGGGGCGCTCCTACGAGCAGTACTTC.

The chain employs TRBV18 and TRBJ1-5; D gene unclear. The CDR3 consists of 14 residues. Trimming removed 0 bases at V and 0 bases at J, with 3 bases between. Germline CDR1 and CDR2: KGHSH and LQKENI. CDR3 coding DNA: TGTGCCAGCTCACCACCCTATAGCAATCAGCCCCAGCATTTT. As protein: CASSPPYSNQPQHF. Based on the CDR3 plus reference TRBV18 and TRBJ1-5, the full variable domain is NAGVMQNPRHLVRRRGQEARLRCSPMKGHSHVYWYRQLPEEGLKFMVYLQKENIIDESGMPKERFSAEFPKEGPSILRIQQVVRGDSAAYFCASSPPYSNQPQHFGDGTRLSIL.

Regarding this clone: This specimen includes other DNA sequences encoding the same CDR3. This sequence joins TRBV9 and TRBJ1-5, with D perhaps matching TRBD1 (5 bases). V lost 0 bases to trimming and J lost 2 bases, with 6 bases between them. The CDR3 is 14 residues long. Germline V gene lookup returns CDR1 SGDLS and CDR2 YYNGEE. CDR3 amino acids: CASSVGGGNQPQHF. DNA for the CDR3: TGTGCCAGCAGCGTAGGGGGGGGCAATCAGCCCCAGCATTTT.

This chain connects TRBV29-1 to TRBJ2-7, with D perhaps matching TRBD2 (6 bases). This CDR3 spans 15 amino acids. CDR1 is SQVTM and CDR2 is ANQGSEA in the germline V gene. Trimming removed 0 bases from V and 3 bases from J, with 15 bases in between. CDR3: CSVEDRPGGVYEQYF. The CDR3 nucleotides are TGCAGCGTTGAAGATCGACCCGGCGGGGTCTACGAGCAGTACTTC.

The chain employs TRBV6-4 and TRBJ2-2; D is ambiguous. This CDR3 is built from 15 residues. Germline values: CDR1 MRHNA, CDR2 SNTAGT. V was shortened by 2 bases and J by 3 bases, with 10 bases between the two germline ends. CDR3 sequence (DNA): TGTGCCAGCAGTGACAGTGGCGGCTACACCGGGGAGCTGTTTTTT. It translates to CASSDSGGYTGELFF.

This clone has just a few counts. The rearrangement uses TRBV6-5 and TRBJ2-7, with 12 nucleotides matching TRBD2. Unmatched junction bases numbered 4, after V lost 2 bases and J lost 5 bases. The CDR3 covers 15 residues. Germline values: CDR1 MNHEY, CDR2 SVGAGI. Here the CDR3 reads CASSYTASGRDEQYF. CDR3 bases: TGTGCCAGCAGTTACACAGCTAGCGGGAGGGACGAGCAGTACTTC.

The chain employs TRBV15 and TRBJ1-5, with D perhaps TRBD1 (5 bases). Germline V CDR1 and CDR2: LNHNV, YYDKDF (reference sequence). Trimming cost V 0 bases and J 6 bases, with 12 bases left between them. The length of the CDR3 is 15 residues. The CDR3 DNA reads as TGTGCCACCAGCAGAGATAAGAGCGGGGGTCAGCCCCAGCATTTT. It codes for CATSRDKSGGQPQHF.

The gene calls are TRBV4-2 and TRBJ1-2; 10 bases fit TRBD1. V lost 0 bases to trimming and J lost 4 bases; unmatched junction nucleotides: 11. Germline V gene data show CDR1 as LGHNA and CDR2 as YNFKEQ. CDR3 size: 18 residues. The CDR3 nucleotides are TGTGCCAGCAGCCAAGATCGACGACAGGGGGCAGATGGCTATGGCTACACCTTC. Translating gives CASSQDRRQGADGYGYTF.

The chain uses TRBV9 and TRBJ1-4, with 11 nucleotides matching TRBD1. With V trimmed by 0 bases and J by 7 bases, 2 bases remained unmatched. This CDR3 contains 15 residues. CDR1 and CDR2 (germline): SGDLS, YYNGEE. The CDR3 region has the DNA TGTGCCAGCAGCGTAGAAGGACAGGGGGCTGAAAAACTGTTTTTT. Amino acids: CASSVEGQGAEKLFF.

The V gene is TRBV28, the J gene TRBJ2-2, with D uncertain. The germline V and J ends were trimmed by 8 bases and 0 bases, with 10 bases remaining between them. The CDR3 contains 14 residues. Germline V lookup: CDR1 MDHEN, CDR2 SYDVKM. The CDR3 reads CASGDNANTGELFF. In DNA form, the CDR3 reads TGTGCCAGCGGTGACAACGCGAACACCGGGGAGCTGTTTTTT.

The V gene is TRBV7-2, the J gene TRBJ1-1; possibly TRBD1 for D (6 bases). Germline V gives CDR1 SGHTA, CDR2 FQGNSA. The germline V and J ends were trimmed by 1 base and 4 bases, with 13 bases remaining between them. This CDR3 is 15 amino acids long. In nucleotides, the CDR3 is TGTGCCAGCAGCTTAGAGGGGGGGCCGGCCACTGAAGCTTTCTTT. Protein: CASSLEGGPATEAFF.

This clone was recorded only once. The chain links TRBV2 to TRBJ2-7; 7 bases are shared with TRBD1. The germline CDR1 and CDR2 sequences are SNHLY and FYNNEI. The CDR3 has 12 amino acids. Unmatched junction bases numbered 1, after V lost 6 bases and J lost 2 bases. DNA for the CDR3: TGTGCCAGCAGGGGGACAGCCTACGAGCAGTACTTC. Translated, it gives CASRGTAYEQYF.

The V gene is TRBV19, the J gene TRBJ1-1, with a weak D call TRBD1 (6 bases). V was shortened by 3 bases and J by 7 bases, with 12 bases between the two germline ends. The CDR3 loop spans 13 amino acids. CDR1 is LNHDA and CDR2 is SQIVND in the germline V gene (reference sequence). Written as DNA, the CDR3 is TGTGCCAGTAGTATCACAGGGAAGGATGAAGCTTTCTTT. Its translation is CASSITGKDEAFF.

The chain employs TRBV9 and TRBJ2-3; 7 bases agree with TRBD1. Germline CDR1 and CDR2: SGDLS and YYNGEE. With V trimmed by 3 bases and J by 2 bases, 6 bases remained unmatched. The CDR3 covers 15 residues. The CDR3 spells CASSGGQTFTDTQYF. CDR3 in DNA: TGTGCCAGCAGCGGGGGACAGACCTTCACAGATACGCAGTATTTT.

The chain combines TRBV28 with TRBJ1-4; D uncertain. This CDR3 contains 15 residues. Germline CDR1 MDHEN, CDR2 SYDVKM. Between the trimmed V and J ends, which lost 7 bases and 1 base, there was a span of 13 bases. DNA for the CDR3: TGTGCCAGCACAACCCTGGAGAAAACTAATGAAAAACTGTTTTTT. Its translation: CASTTLEKTNEKLFF.

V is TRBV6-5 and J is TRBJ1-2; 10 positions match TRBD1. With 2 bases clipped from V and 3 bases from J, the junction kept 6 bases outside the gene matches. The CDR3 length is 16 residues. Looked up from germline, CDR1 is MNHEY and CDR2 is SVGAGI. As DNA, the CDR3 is TGTGCCAGCAGTTACGATCTTGGGACAGGGGACTATGGCTACACCTTC. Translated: CASSYDLGTGDYGYTF.

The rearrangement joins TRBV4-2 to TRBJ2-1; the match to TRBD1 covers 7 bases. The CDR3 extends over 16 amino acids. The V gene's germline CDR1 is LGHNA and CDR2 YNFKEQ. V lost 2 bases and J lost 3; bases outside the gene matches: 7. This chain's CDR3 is CASSQRGLRGYNEQFF. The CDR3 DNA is TGTGCCAGCAGCCAAAGGGGGCTTCGGGGCTACAATGAGCAGTTCTTC.

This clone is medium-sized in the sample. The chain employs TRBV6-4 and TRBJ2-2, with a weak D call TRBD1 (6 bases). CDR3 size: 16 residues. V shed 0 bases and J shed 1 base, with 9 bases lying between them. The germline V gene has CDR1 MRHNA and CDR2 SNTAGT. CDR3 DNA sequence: TGTGCCAGCAGTGACTCGAAACAGGGGAACACCGGGGAGCTGTTTTTT. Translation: CASSDSKQGNTGELFF.

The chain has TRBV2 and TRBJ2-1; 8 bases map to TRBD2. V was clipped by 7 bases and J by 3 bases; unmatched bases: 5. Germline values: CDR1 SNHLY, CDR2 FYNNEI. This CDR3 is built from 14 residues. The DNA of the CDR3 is TGTGCCAGCAAAGCTAGCGGGCACTACAATGAGCAGTTCTTC. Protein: CASKASGHYNEQFF.

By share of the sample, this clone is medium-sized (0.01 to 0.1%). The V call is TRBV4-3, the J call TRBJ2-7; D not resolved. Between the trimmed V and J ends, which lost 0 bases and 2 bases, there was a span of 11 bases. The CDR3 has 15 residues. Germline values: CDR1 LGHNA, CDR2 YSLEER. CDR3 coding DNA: TGCGCCAGCAGCCAAGAGAGGAGCTGGCCCTACGAGCAGTACTTC. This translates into CASSQERSWPYEQYF.

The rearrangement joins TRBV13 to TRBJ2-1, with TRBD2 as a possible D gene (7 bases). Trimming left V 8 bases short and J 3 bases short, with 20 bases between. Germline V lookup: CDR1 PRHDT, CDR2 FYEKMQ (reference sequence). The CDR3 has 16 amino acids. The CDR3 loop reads CASEGGPIRGYNEQFF. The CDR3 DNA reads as TGTGCCAGCGAGGGGGGGCCTATAAGGGGCTACAATGAGCAGTTCTTC.

CDR3 sequence: CASSGPLAGGNEQFF. CDR3 coding DNA: TGTGCCAGCAGTGGTCCTCTAGCGGGAGGTAATGAGCAGTTCTTC. The chain has TRBV25-1 and TRBJ2-1, with 11 positions matching TRBD2. The CDR3 has 15 residues. J was trimmed by 7 bases and V by 4 bases; bases with no gene match: 6. The germline V gene encodes CDR1 MGHDK and CDR2 SYGVNS.

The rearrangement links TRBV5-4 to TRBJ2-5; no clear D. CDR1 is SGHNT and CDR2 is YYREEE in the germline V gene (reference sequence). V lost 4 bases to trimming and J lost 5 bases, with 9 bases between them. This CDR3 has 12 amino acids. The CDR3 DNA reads TGTGCCAGCAGCCCCTGGCCGGAGACCCAGTACTTC. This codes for CASSPWPETQYF.

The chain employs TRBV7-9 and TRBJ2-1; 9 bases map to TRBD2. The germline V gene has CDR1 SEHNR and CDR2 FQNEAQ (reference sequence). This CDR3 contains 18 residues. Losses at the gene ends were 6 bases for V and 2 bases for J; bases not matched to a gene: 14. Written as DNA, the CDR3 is TGTGCCAGCAGTTACGTTCCGGGACTAGCATTCGCCTACAATGAGCAGTTCTTC. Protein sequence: CASSYVPGLAFAYNEQFF.

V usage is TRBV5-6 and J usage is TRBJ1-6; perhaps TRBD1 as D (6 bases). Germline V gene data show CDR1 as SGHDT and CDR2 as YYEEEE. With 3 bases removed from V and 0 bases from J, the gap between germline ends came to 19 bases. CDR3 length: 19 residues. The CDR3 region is CASSSGGTGSHSYNSPLHF. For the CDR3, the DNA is TGTGCCAGCAGCTCCGGAGGTACAGGGAGTCACTCCTATAATTCACCCCTCCACTTT. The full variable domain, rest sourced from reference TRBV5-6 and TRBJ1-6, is DAGVTQSPTHLIKTRGQQVTLRCSPKSGHDTVSWYQQALGQGPQFIFQYYEEEERQRGNFPDRFSGHQFPNYSSELNVNALLLGDSALYLCASSSGGTGSHSYNSPLHFGNGTRLTVT.

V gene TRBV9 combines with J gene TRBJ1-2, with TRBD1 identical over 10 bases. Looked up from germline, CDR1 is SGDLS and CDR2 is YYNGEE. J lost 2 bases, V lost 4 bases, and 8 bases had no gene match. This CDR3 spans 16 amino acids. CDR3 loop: CASSPSQDRGNYGYTF. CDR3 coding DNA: TGTGCCAGCAGCCCCAGCCAGGACAGGGGGAACTATGGCTACACCTTC.